A few counts support the clone carrying this T cell receptor beta chain. Antigen specificity is unknown. Each CDR3 protein gets one entry after TCRdb re-called the 5' RACE reads with MiXCR. The sample yields almost 250,000 distinct CDR3 sequences, 32% seen once. This record comes from a study of CD8 T cells in ankylosing spondylitis. Regarding the study as a whole: Within matched ankylosing spondylitis synovial fluid, disease-linked clones were reportedly significantly enriched.

This TCR was recovered from a male donor with ankylosing spondylitis or in good health (not recorded which). The specimen sequenced was blood, either unsorted or a sorted T cell fraction (not recorded which).

CDR3 in DNA: TGCAGTGCTAGAGATCGGGCCAGCTTGGATACGCAGTATTTT. This sequence encodes CSARDRASLDTQYF. The genes are TRBV20-1 and TRBJ2-3; unclear D gene. The CDR3 contains 14 residues. V lost 0 bases, J lost 6 bases, and 13 bases lay in between. CDR1 DFQATT and CDR2 SNEGSKA come from the germline V gene (reference sequence).